One and the same sample provided the 24 T cell receptor beta chains below, sequenced in a study of spatial heterogeneity in lung cancer. Overall study results and limits: Intratumoral expanded alpha and beta TCR counts were found to track tumor mutation counts.

TCRdb analysed the 5' RACE reads with MiXCR anew, one entry per CDR3 protein. The sample has around 15,000 distinct CDR3 sequences, roughly 7.3% seen once. Their antigen targets remain unknown. The time point is: sample taken at primary tumor resection. This specimen consisted of lung tumor tissue, obtained at surgery. All receptors derive from a male donor with early-stage non-small cell lung cancer.

There are a few counts of this clonotype. V is TRBV5-1 and J is TRBJ2-7, with D maybe TRBD1 (6 bases). The CDR3 totals 15 residues. V was clipped by 0 bases and J by 2 bases, with 12 bases between them. Germline CDR1 and CDR2: SGHRS and YFSETQ. The CDR3 coding sequence is TGCGCCAGCAGCTTGGGGTCAGGGGTGCCCTACGAGCAGTACTTC. Translation: CASSLGSGVPYEQYF.

In its sample, this clonotype ranks as medium-sized (0.01 to 0.1%). The chain recombines TRBV3-1 with TRBJ2-7; D is perhaps TRBD2 (5 bases). The germline V and J ends were trimmed by 2 bases and 5 bases, with 10 bases remaining between them. This CDR3 has 13 amino acids. The germline V gene has CDR1 LGHDT and CDR2 YNNKEL (reference sequence). CDR3 coding DNA: TGTGCCAGCAGCCAAAAGGGAGCCAACGAGCAGTACTTC. The encoded protein is CASSQKGANEQYF.

DNA for the CDR3: TGCAGTGCTGGAACAGGGCGGCAAGAGACCCAGTACTTC. Residues: CSAGTGRQETQYF. The gene calls are TRBV20-1 and TRBJ2-5, with D perhaps TRBD1 (6 bases). CDR3 length equals 13 residues. CDR1 DFQATT and CDR2 SNEGSKA come from the germline V gene (reference sequence). Trimming removed 5 bases from V and 2 bases from J, with 12 bases in between.

This clonotype was detected only a few times. The J gene is TRBJ1-2, the V gene TRBV7-2; D possibly corresponds to TRBD1 (5 bases). The CDR3 loop spans 14 amino acids. V gave up 5 bases and J gave up 5 bases, with 15 bases separating them. Germline CDR1 SGHTA, CDR2 FQGNSA. The CDR3 protein is CASSPGTVVYGYTF. The CDR3 nucleotides are TGTGCCAGCAGCCCCGGGACTGTTGTGTATGGCTACACCTTC. Using reference TRBV7-2 and TRBJ1-2 for the parts outside the CDR3, the full variable domain is GAGVSQSPSNKVTEKGKDVELRCDPISGHTALYWYRQSLGQGLEFLIYFQGNSAPDKSGLPSDRFSAERTGGSVSTLTIQRTQQEDSAVYLCASSPGTVVYGYTFGSGTRLTVV.

This clonotype appeared many times. The chain combines TRBV6-5 with TRBJ2-6, with D perhaps TRBD1 (5 bases). Germline-derived CDR1 and CDR2 are MNHEY and SVGAGI. With 1 base removed from V and 1 base from J, the gap between germline ends came to 14 bases. The CDR3 is 18 residues long. The CDR3 here is CASSYWAGRVSGANVLTF. Written as DNA, the CDR3 is TGTGCCAGCAGTTACTGGGCCGGCAGGGTGTCTGGGGCCAACGTCCTGACTTTC.

By sample fraction, this clonotype is large. This rearrangement joins TRBV2 to TRBJ1-5; D not certain. The CDR3 runs 13 residues. Germline V gives CDR1 SNHLY, CDR2 FYNNEI. Trimming removed 6 bases from V and 7 bases from J, with 13 bases in between. CDR3 nucleotides: TGTGCCAGCAGGGAGATAAGGGAACAGCCCCAGCATTTT. It translates to CASREIREQPQHF.

This sequence joins TRBV5-1 and TRBJ2-5; 8 bases map to TRBD2. The CDR3 totals 17 residues. The V gene end was trimmed by 0 bases and the J gene end by 5 bases; junction bases not matched to a gene: 12. Germline lookup yields CDR1 SGHRS and CDR2 YFSETQ. The CDR3 DNA sequence: TGCGCCAGCAGCTTGGTGAATTCCGGGAGGGCCCGGGAGACCCAGTACTTC. Amino acids: CASSLVNSGRARETQYF.

This clonotype was seen at least ten times. The chain has TRBV18 and TRBJ1-1; D is unresolved. CDR1 is KGHSH and CDR2 is LQKENI in the germline V gene. V was shortened by 6 bases and J by 2 bases, with 10 bases between the two germline ends. The CDR3 length is 13 residues. The CDR3 loop reads CASSPNRNTEAFF. Written as DNA, the CDR3 is TGTGCCAGCTCCCCCAACAGAAACACTGAAGCTTTCTTT.

Many counts were recorded for this clonotype. The chain couples TRBV7-9 to TRBJ1-1; tentatively, D is TRBD1 (5 bases). With 2 bases removed from V and 6 bases from J, the gap between germline ends came to 10 bases. Germline V lookup: CDR1 SEHNR, CDR2 FQNEAQ (reference sequence). The CDR3 is 13 residues long. Here the CDR3 reads CASSLIWGSEAFF. The CDR3 bases are TGTGCCAGCAGCTTAATCTGGGGGTCTGAAGCTTTCTTT.

In this sample, this clonotype turned up once. One end of the junction does not line up with germline, which may come from a read error. This sequence joins TRBV5-1 and TRBJ2-4, with TRBD1 matching 7 bases. This CDR3 comprises 15 residues. CDR1 is SGHRS and CDR2 is YFSETQ in the germline V gene. Here the CDR3 reads CASRPGTEAKTIQYF. DNA of the CDR3: TGCGCCAGCAGGCCCGGGACAGAGGCCAAAACCATTCAGTACTTC. Full variable domain (remainder filled in from reference TRBV5-1 and TRBJ2-4): KAGVTQTPRYLIKTRGQQVTLSCSPISGHRSVSWYQQTPGQGLQFLFEYFSETQRNKGNFPGRFSGRQFSNSRSEMNVSTLELGDSALYLCASRPGTEAKTIQYFGAGTRLSVL.

This clonotype has at least ten counts. This chain connects TRBV7-6 to TRBJ1-5, with TRBD1 matching 8 bases. CDR3 length equals 17 residues. Trimming removed 3 bases from V and 0 bases from J; junction bases left unmatched: 7. The germline V gene encodes CDR1 SGHVS and CDR2 FNYEAQ. The CDR3 is CASSFGTGPTSNQPQHF. CDR3 nucleotide sequence: TGTGCCAGCAGCTTCGGGACAGGCCCTACTAGCAATCAGCCCCAGCATTTT.

This clonotype came up many times. The junction does not match germline at one end; this may be a read error. J is TRBJ2-1 and V is TRBV7-8; 11 positions match TRBD2. This CDR3 spans 14 amino acids. Germline-derived CDR1 and CDR2 are SGHVS and FQNEAQ. CDR3 in DNA: TGTGCCAGCAGCATAGCGGGGGGGTACAATGAGCAGTTCTTC. This sequence encodes CASSIAGGYNEQFF.

In this sample, this clonotype turned up many times. The V gene is TRBV15, the J gene TRBJ1-1; TRBD1 is a possible D gene (5 bases). CDR1 LNHNV and CDR2 YYDKDF come from the germline V gene (reference sequence). The CDR3 extends over 13 amino acids. Trimming stripped 5 bases from V and 6 bases from J, with 13 bases between. CDR3 loop: CATSFDGGAEAFF. DNA of the CDR3: TGTGCCACCAGCTTCGACGGGGGGGCTGAAGCTTTCTTT.

This clonotype was observed at least ten times. The chain employs TRBV2 and TRBJ2-5; 8 bases map to TRBD2. This CDR3 is built from 15 residues. Per the germline V gene, CDR1 is SNHLY and CDR2 is FYNNEI. The V gene end was trimmed by 4 bases and the J gene end by 1 base; junction bases not matched to a gene: 5. As DNA, the CDR3 is TGTGCCAGCAGTGGAAGTAGCGGGGTCCAAGAGACCCAGTACTTC. This encodes CASSGSSGVQETQYF. The full variable domain, in which reference TRBV2 and TRBJ2-5 provide the parts outside the CDR3, is EPEVTQTPSHQVTQMGQEVILRCVPISNHLYFYWYRQILGQKVEFLVSFYNNEISEKSEIFDDQFSVERPDGSNFTLKIRSTKLEDSAMYFCASSGSSGVQETQYFGPGTRLLVL.

This clonotype was counted many times. The V call is TRBV27, the J call TRBJ2-1; 7 bases fit TRBD1. The V gene's germline CDR1 is MNHEY and CDR2 SMNVEV (reference sequence). The CDR3 consists of 14 residues. V shed 1 base and J 5 bases; nucleotides not matched to a gene: 2. Here the CDR3 reads CASSLYRGHNEQFF. Written as DNA, the CDR3 is TGTGCCAGCAGTTTATACAGGGGCCACAATGAGCAGTTCTTC.

J is TRBJ2-1 and V is TRBV20-1; 8 nucleotides line up with TRBD1. The CDR3 consists of 14 residues. Germline V gene sequence: CDR1 DFQATT, CDR2 SNEGSKA (reference sequence). With V trimmed by 5 bases and J by 3 bases, 6 bases remained unmatched. CDR3 in amino acids: CSAAPGQVYNEQFF. CDR3 DNA: TGCAGTGCTGCCCCGGGACAGGTCTACAATGAGCAGTTCTTC.

This clonotype was detected a few times. CDR3 nucleotide sequence: TGTGCCAGCTCACCAATCGCCGCGGGACAGGGGAATCCTGGAAACACCATATATTTT. It translates to CASSPIAAGQGNPGNTIYF. The chain employs TRBV18 and TRBJ1-3; 10 nucleotides agree with TRBD1. This CDR3 has 19 residues. The germline gives CDR1 KGHSH, CDR2 LQKENI. The V gene end was trimmed by 2 bases and the J gene end by 2 bases; junction bases not matched to a gene: 12.

As concerns this clonotype: A read error may be the cause here, since a much bigger clone is one base away. The conserved final phenylalanine or tryptophan is absent from the CDR3, which likely points to a read error. This sequence joins TRBV20-1 and TRBJ1-2; D is possibly TRBD1 (5 bases). Trimming shortened V by 0 bases and J by 4 bases, and 12 bases separated the two germline ends. The V gene's germline CDR1 is DFQATT and CDR2 SNEGSKA (reference sequence). The CDR3 length is 14 residues. The CDR3 protein is CSAREAGVLYGYTY. CDR3 nucleotides: TGCAGTGCTAGAGAGGCGGGGGTCCTCTATGGCTACACCTAC.

V gene TRBV11-2 combines with J gene TRBJ2-5, with 7 bases identical to TRBD2. Germline V gene lookup returns CDR1 SGHAT and CDR2 FQNNGV. The CDR3 is 14 residues long. J lost 2 bases, V lost 4 bases, and 4 bases had no gene match. The CDR3 sequence: CASSWGGNQETQYF. In nucleotides, the CDR3 is TGTGCCAGCAGCTGGGGAGGGAATCAAGAGACCCAGTACTTC.

This clonotype was seen many times. The chain uses TRBV4-2 and TRBJ2-5; TRBD1 aligns across 8 bases. V was pared by 3 bases and J by 4 bases, with 10 bases of the junction left unmatched. The CDR3 has 16 amino acids. Germline CDR1 reads LGHNA; CDR2 reads YNFKEQ. The CDR3 region is CASSHTLGQGRETQYF. The CDR3 DNA reads TGTGCCAGCAGCCATACCTTAGGACAGGGTCGAGAGACCCAGTACTTC.

Only a few counts were recorded for this clonotype. V gene TRBV18 combines with J gene TRBJ2-3; 8 bases map to TRBD2. Looked up from germline, CDR1 is KGHSH and CDR2 is LQKENI. After removal of 6 bases from V and 6 bases from J, the junction contained 11 bases not matched to a gene. CDR3 size: 15 residues. This CDR3 is CASSDTSGRTDTQYF. CDR3 nucleotide sequence: TGTGCCAGCTCGGATACTAGCGGACGTACGGATACGCAGTATTTT.

This clonotype has a count of ten or more. The V gene is TRBV15, the J gene TRBJ1-1; D is unclear. Trimming took 1 base from V and 4 from J, leaving 10 bases between them. This CDR3 contains 14 residues. CDR1 is LNHNV, CDR2 YYDKDF, per germline (reference sequence). The CDR3 DNA reads as TGTGCCACCAGCAGAGTTGCCGGGTTCACTGAAGCTTTCTTT. It specifies CATSRVAGFTEAFF.

There are many counts of this clonotype. The gene calls are TRBV11-2 and TRBJ2-7; TRBD2 aligns across 12 bases. In germline, CDR1 is SGHAT, CDR2 FQNNGV. V dropped 5 bases and J dropped 0; count of bases not matched to a gene: 2. The CDR3 length is 15 residues. Here the CDR3 reads CASSILAGGSYEQYV. In DNA, the CDR3 is TGTGCCAGCAGCATACTAGCGGGGGGCTCCTACGAGCAGTACGTC.

This clonotype has at least ten counts. This chain joins TRBV6-5 and TRBJ1-6; 9 bases map to TRBD1. Trimming took 6 bases from V and 9 from J; bases not matched to a gene: 6. Germline loops: CDR1 MNHEY, CDR2 SVGAGI. The CDR3 consists of 14 residues. The CDR3 bases are TGTGCCAGCAGGATCCGGGACAGGGCTTCACCCCTCCACTTT. As protein: CASRIRDRASPLHF.